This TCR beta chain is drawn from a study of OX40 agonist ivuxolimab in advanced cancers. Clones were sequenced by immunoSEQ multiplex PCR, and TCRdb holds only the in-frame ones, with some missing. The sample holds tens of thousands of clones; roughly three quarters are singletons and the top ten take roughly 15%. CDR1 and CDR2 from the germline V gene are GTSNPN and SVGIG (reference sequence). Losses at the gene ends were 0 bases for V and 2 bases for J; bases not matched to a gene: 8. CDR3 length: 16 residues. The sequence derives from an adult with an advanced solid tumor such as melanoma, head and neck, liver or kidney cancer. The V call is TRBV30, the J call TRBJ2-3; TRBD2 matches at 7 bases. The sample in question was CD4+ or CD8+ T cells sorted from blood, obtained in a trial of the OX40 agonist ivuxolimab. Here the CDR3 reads CAWSVGAGRNTDTQYF. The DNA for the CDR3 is TGTGCCTGGAGTGTAGGAGCGGGGCGTAACACAGATACGCAGTATTTT.